The sequence of this TCR beta chain was determined in a study of CD8 T cells in Susac syndrome. About this clonotype itself: Its antigen is unknown.

Regarding the study as a whole: The relatively small number of individuals in the TCR sequencing and HLA analysis was acknowledged by the study.

An input of about 0.5 to 1 ug of RNA was subjected to reverse transcription using random hexamers. Multiplex PCR with immunoSEQ amplified the TCR beta CDR3 across 54 Vbeta and 13 Jbeta. TCRdb called the immunoSEQ multiplex PCR reads again in MiXCR, with one record for every CDR3 protein. The sample has approximately 230,000 distinct CDR3 sequences, approximately 92% seen once. Sequencing of TCR beta drew on CD8+ and CD4+ T cells from blood. Included as multiple sclerosis controls were treatment-naive patients who had stable or active relapsing-remitting disease. The sequencing sample was made of CD4+ T cells from PBMCs. This TCR was sampled from a human donor with multiple sclerosis.

CDR3 loop: CASSFLDRGLDTGELFF. In DNA, the CDR3 is TGTGCCAGCAGTTTCCTAGACAGGGGGCTGGACACCGGGGAGCTGTTTTTT. V is TRBV6-5 and J is TRBJ2-2, with 10 bases fitting TRBD1. The CDR3 is 17 amino acids. V trimming: 4 bases; J trimming: 3 bases; junction bases outside the gene matches: 8. Germline CDR1 reads MNHEY; CDR2 reads SVGAGI.